These T cell receptor beta chains were read from a single sample in a study of T cell changes during pregnancy in multiple sclerosis. Assay: immunoSEQ multiplex PCR; the TCRdb copy retains only in-frame clones and omits some. The sample shows 56,000 or so clones, roughly 92% of them seen only once. The source material was CD4+ T cells from peripheral blood mononuclear cells, sampled in the third trimester of pregnancy. These receptors were obtained from a female donor with multiple sclerosis, enrolled in a pregnancy study. Both conserved end residues are part of each CDR3. The order of the fields is V gene, clone size, D gene, J gene, CDR3 protein, CDR3 DNA. The D gene is left open where the match is weak. The listing skips clone size in some rows; elsewhere it reads once, few, many or a size class.

TRBV7-8	NA	NA	TRBJ1-3	CASSLGAGMAGNTIYF	TGTGCCAGCAGCTTAGGGGCAGGGATGGCTGGAAACACCATATATTTT
TRBV7-2	NA	NA	TRBJ1-2	CASSLPQTGSRTF	TGTGCCAGCAGCTTACCTCAGACAGGTAGCCGTACCTTC
TRBV29-1	NA	NA	TRBJ1-2	CSVGDRTSAGYGYTF	TGCAGCGTTGGAGACAGGACTTCCGCGGGCTATGGCTACACCTTC
TRBV9	NA	TRBD2	TRBJ2-3	CASSVEGGRAESTDTQYF	TGTGCCAGCAGCGTAGAGGGCGGGAGGGCAGAGAGCACAGATACGCAGTATTTT
TRBV6-5	NA	TRBD1	TRBJ2-2	CASSSRDRLNTGELFF	TGTGCCAGCAGTTCCCGGGACAGATTGAACACCGGGGAGCTGTTTTTT
TRBV28	once	TRBD2	TRBJ2-2	CAGKKGLAGRTGELFF	TGTGCCGGGAAAAAGGGACTAGCGGGTCGCACCGGGGAGCTGTTTTTT
TRBV10-3	NA	TRBD1	TRBJ2-5	CAISETAGTGRQETQYF	TGTGCCATCAGTGAAACCGCCGGGACAGGGCGCCAAGAGACCCAGTACTTC
TRBV7-9	NA	NA	TRBJ1-3	CASSFIHASSGNTIYF	TGTGCCAGCAGCTTTATTCACGCGAGCTCTGGAAACACCATATATTTT
TRBV7-9	NA	TRBD1	TRBJ1-6	CASSLTGNNSPLHF	TGTGCCAGCAGCTTGACAGGGAATAATTCACCCCTCCACTTT
TRBV6-5	NA	TRBD1	TRBJ2-7	CASGKGAPYEQYF	TGTGCCAGCGGAAAGGGGGCCCCCTACGAGCAGTACTTC
TRBV10-3	NA	TRBD1	TRBJ1-4	CASNQGATNEKLFF	TGTGCCAGCAACCAGGGGGCAACTAATGAAAAACTGTTTTTT
TRBV15	NA	NA	TRBJ1-1	CATSRGGKNTEAFF	TGTGCCACCAGCAGAGGAGGGAAGAACACTGAAGCTTTCTTT
TRBV5-4	NA	NA	TRBJ1-1	CASSSGDYSTEAFF	TGTGCCAGCAGCTCAGGGGATTATTCGACTGAAGCTTTCTTT
TRBV5-1	NA	TRBD2	TRBJ2-3	CASSIRGALAGVSDTQYF	TGCGCCAGCAGCATCCGGGGGGCACTAGCGGGAGTGTCAGATACGCAGTATTTT
TRBV7-2	NA	TRBD2	TRBJ2-1	CASSFSGSSYNEQFF	TGTGCCAGCAGCTTTAGCGGGAGCTCCTACAATGAGCAGTTCTTC
TRBV28	NA	NA	TRBJ2-5	CASSFIGAGYQETQYF	TGTGCCAGCAGTTTTATTGGGGCAGGGTACCAAGAGACCCAGTACTTC
TRBV19	NA	NA	TRBJ1-1	CASSTSRQNTEAFF	TGTGCCAGTAGCACCTCGAGACAGAACACTGAAGCTTTCTTT
TRBV6-5	NA	TRBD1	TRBJ1-1	CASNYRGRNTEAFF	TGTGCCAGCAACTACAGGGGTCGAAACACTGAAGCTTTCTTT
TRBV27	NA	NA	TRBJ2-2	CASSLGLASGELFF	TGTGCCAGCAGTTTAGGGCTAGCGTCCGGGGAGCTGTTTTTT
TRBV5-1	NA	NA	TRBJ1-1	CASSAGGTEAFF	TGCGCCAGCAGCGCCGGTGGTACTGAAGCTTTCTTT
TRBV19	NA	TRBD1	TRBJ1-1	CASSLTGGPMNTEAFF	TGTGCCAGTAGTTTGACAGGGGGCCCCATGAACACTGAAGCTTTCTTT
TRBV11-2	NA	NA	TRBJ1-1	CASSRTQNTEAFF	TGTGCCAGCAGCCGCACACAGAACACTGAAGCTTTCTTT
TRBV7-9	NA	TRBD1	TRBJ2-2	CASSSRGQGNGELFF	TGTGCCAGCAGCTCACGAGGACAGGGTAACGGGGAGCTGTTTTTT
TRBV11-2	NA	NA	TRBJ2-3	CASSLVRYDTQYF	TGTGCCAGCAGCTTAGTTCGGTACGATACGCAGTATTTT
TRBV18	once	TRBD2	TRBJ2-3	CASSQSGSGDTQYF	TGTGCCAGCTCCCAGAGCGGGAGCGGAGATACGCAGTATTTT
TRBV4-3	NA	TRBD2	TRBJ2-1	CASSQDQGLAGYNEQFF	TGCGCCAGCAGCCAAGATCAGGGCCTAGCGGGTTACAATGAGCAGTTCTTC
TRBV6-5	NA	NA	TRBJ1-5	CASSKGGWGNQPQHF	TGTGCCAGCAGCAAAGGGGGTTGGGGCAATCAGCCCCAGCATTTT
TRBV11-2	NA	NA	TRBJ2-1	CASRLAGEQFF	TGTGCCAGCAGGCTCGCGGGTGAGCAGTTCTTC
TRBV5-1	NA	NA	TRBJ2-7	CASSLEEGATYEQYF	TGCGCCAGCAGCTTGGAAGAGGGAGCCACCTACGAGCAGTACTTC
TRBV7-2	NA	TRBD2	TRBJ2-7	CASTEGTSGYYEQYF	TGTGCCAGCACCGAAGGGACTAGCGGGTACTACGAGCAGTACTTC
TRBV7-2	NA	NA	TRBJ2-7	CASSIDSVSYEQYF	TGTGCCAGCAGCATCGACAGCGTCTCCTACGAGCAGTACTTC
TRBV19	once	TRBD2	TRBJ2-2	CASSIGSGKNTGELFF	TGTGCCAGTAGTATAGGCAGCGGGAAGAACACCGGGGAGCTGTTTTTT
TRBV2	NA	NA	TRBJ2-7	CASSGRGDEQYF	TGTGCCAGCAGTGGCAGGGGGGACGAGCAGTACTTC
TRBV7-2	NA	TRBD1	TRBJ2-1	CASSLDNRGNEQFF	TGTGCCAGCAGCTTAGACAACAGGGGAAATGAGCAGTTCTTC
TRBV7-9	NA	TRBD1	TRBJ1-2	CASSYGQVNYGYTF	TGTGCCAGCAGCTACGGACAGGTTAACTATGGCTACACCTTC
TRBV6-1	NA	TRBD2	TRBJ2-7	CASSKQAGPYEQYF	TGTGCCAGCAGCAAACAAGCGGGACCCTACGAGCAGTACTTC
TRBV30	once	TRBD2	TRBJ2-2	CAWTSGLAGGGELFF	TGTGCCTGGACCTCCGGGCTAGCGGGAGGTGGGGAGCTGTTTTTT
TRBV19	NA	TRBD1	TRBJ1-2	CASSNRGQPYGYTF	TGTGCCAGTAGTAACCGGGGACAGCCATATGGCTACACCTTC
TRBV7-2	few	TRBD2	TRBJ2-7	CASSLGLAGGPAGGYF	TGTGCCAGCAGCTTGGGACTAGCGGGAGGGCCAGCGGGTGGGTACTTC
TRBV28	NA	NA	TRBJ1-2	CASNGGAPTF	TGTGCCAGCAATGGGGGGGCTCCCACCTTC
TRBV10-3	NA	NA	TRBJ2-7	CAISRTTGHTYEQYF	TGTGCCATCAGCCGTACTACGGGACACACCTACGAGCAGTACTTC
TRBV5-1	NA	NA	TRBJ2-3	CASSLLVQLDTQYF	TGCGCCAGCAGCTTGCTGGTCCAGTTAGATACGCAGTATTTT
TRBV5-1	NA	NA	TRBJ1-2	CASSLQDNYGYTF	TGCGCCAGCAGCTTACAGGATAACTATGGCTACACCTTC
TRBV10-3	NA	TRBD1	TRBJ1-3	CAISEPTGVGNTIYF	TGTGCCATCAGTGAGCCTACAGGGGTCGGAAACACCATATATTTT
TRBV5-4	NA	NA	TRBJ1-5	CASSLGPDNQPQHF	TGTGCCAGCAGCTTGGGCCCAGACAATCAGCCCCAGCATTTT
TRBV20-1	NA	NA	TRBJ1-4	CSARVLGQTHF	TGCAGTGCTAGAGTTCTAGGACAGACTCATTTT
TRBV6-6	once	TRBD1	TRBJ1-1	CASSYPRTGGAFF	TGTGCCAGCAGTTATCCACGGACAGGGGGAGCTTTCTTT
TRBV25-1	NA	TRBD1	TRBJ1-3	CASQTGIGNTIYF	TGTGCCAGCCAGACAGGGATTGGAAACACCATATATTTT
TRBV6-1	NA	TRBD1	TRBJ1-2	CASRTQGASYGYTF	TGTGCCAGCAGGACCCAGGGGGCTAGCTATGGCTACACCTTC
TRBV18	NA	TRBD2	TRBJ2-1	CASSPGTSNEQFF	TGTGCCAGCTCGCCCGGGACTAGCAATGAGCAGTTCTTC